This T cell receptor beta chain was sequenced in a study of cytomegalovirus exposure and HLA in healthy donors. The CDR3 is 15 amino acids. Germline V gene data show CDR1 as SGDLS and CDR2 as YYNGEE. V was pared by 4 bases and J by 0 bases, with 4 bases of the junction left unmatched. Assay used: immunoSEQ multiplex PCR; TCRdb lists only in-frame clones, some missing. The sample lists around 73,000 clones; about 87% were seen once. The clonotype comes from a woman between 18 and 29 years old in good health and CMV-seropositive. The rearrangement uses TRBV9 and TRBJ2-1, with 7 positions matching TRBD2. The sequencing sample was made of PBMCs. This chain's CDR3 is CASSLTSNSYNEQFF. The CDR3 nucleotides are TGTGCCAGCAGCCTGACTAGCAACTCCTACAATGAGCAGTTCTTC.